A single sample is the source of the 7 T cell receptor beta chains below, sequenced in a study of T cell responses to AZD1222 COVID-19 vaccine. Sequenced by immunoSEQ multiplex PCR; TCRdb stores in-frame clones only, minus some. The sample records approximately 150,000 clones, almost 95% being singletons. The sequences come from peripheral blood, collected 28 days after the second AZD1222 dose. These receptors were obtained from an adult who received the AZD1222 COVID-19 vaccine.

In nucleotides, the CDR3 is TGTGCCAGCAGTCGCCGGGACTATGGCTACACCTTC. This sequence encodes CASSRRDYGYTF. The rearrangement links TRBV7-2 to TRBJ1-2; D gene ambiguous. Trimming cost V 6 bases and J 3 bases, with 8 bases left between them. In germline, CDR1 is SGHTA, CDR2 FQGNSA. This CDR3 is built from 12 residues.

CDR3 sequence reads: CASSPPSRTSRDEQFF. CDR3 sequence (DNA): TGTGCCAGCTCACCCCCTAGCAGGACGTCGCGCGATGAGCAGTTCTTC. The rearrangement uses TRBV18 and TRBJ2-1; weak D call: TRBD2 (5 bases). Germline V gene data show CDR1 as KGHSH and CDR2 as LQKENI. Trimming took 3 bases from V and 8 from J, leaving 20 bases between them. The CDR3 covers 16 residues.

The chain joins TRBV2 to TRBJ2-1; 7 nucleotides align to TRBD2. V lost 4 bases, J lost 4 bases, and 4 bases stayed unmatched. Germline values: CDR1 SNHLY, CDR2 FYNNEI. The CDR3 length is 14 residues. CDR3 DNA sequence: TGTGCCAGCAGTGCGGAAGCGGGGTACAATGAGCAGTTCTTC. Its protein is CASSAEAGYNEQFF.

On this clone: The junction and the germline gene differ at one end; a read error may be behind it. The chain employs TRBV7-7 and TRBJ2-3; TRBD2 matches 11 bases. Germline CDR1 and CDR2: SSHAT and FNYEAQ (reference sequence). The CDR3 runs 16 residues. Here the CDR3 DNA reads TGTGCTAGCAGCACCCGACTAGCGGGGAAGACAGATACGCAGTATTTT. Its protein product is CASSTRLAGKTDTQYF.

CDR3 protein: CASSRGPNSPLHF. The CDR3 DNA reads as TGTGCCAGCAGCAGGGGACCTAATTCACCCCTCCACTTT. This chain joins TRBV3-1 (or the pseudogene TRBV3-2) and TRBJ1-6; D is perhaps TRBD1 (5 bases). This CDR3 contains 13 residues. CDR1 is LGHDT, CDR2 YNNKEL, per germline (reference sequence). Between the trimmed V and J ends, which lost 5 bases and 6 bases, there was a span of 8 bases.

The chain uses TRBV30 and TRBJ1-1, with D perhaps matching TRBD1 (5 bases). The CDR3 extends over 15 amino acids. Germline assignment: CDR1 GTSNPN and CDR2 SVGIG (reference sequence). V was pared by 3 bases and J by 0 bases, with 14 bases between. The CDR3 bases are TGTGCCTGGAGGGCCCATCGGACATTGAACACTGAAGCTTTCTTT. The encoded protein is CAWRAHRTLNTEAFF.

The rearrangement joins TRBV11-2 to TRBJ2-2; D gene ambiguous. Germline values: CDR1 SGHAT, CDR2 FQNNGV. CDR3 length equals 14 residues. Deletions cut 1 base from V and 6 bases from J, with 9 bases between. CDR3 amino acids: CASSLVLGSGELFF. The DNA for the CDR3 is TGTGCCAGCAGCTTAGTTCTAGGGTCCGGGGAGCTGTTTTTT.